This T cell receptor (beta chain) was captured in a study of T-cell memory formation after mild COVID-19. Overall study findings and caveats: A second wave expanding day 15 to 37 was CD4+-biased; contracting clones were balanced.

Germline V gene data show CDR1 as SGHTA and CDR2 as FQGNSA. V lost 3 bases, J lost 5 bases, and 2 bases stayed unmatched. The CDR3 consists of 13 residues. In regard to this clonotype: Its matching antigen is unknown.

TCRdb re-called the 5' RACE reads with MiXCR, one entry per CDR3 protein. The top ten hold around 5.1% of the sample, which has 100,000 to 130,000 distinct CDR3 sequences, around 17% seen once. The V call is TRBV7-2, the J call TRBJ2-7, with TRBD1 matching 9 bases. The sequenced material came from PBMCs or a T cell subset sorted from them (not recorded which). The source of this sequence is a man aged 18 to 30 who had mild COVID-19 (a few samples of this study predate the infection). Cell type and time point are not known. The CDR3 region is CASSLDRGHEQYV. The CDR3 DNA reads TGTGCCAGCAGCTTGGACAGGGGCCACGAGCAGTACGTC.